The 21 T cell receptor beta chains below were found in one sample sequenced in a study of shared clonotypes between healthy human individuals. Clones were read by immunoSEQ multiplex PCR, and TCRdb kept only the in-frame ones, dropping some. The sample consists of hundreds of thousands of clones, 74% of them appearing once. Sequencing was done on a sample of memory CD4+ T cells sorted from blood. Subset denoted: CD45RA-negative fraction. These receptor sequences come from a woman aged 25 to 39 in good health.

J is TRBJ1-3 and V is TRBV29-1; D perhaps matches TRBD1 (6 bases). The ends were cut back, 7 bases at V and 4 bases at J, with 17 bases in the middle. CDR1 and CDR2 (germline): SQVTM, ANQGSEA. The CDR3 contains 14 residues. The CDR3 spells CSARRGGQGNTIYF. CDR3 sequence (DNA): TGCAGCGCCCGAAGGGGGGGCCAAGGAAACACCATATATTTT.

CDR3 sequence reads: CASSQDLAGGYEQYF. CDR3 DNA: TGTGCCAGCAGCCAGGATCTAGCGGGAGGCTACGAGCAGTACTTC. The chain carries TRBV4-2 and TRBJ2-7; 11 bases are shared with TRBD2. V shed 3 bases and J 3 bases; nucleotides not matched to a gene: 4. Germline-derived CDR1 and CDR2 are LGHNA and YNFKEQ. This CDR3 comprises 15 residues.

J is TRBJ1-2 and V is TRBV5-1, with a tentative D call TRBD1 (5 bases). The CDR3 length is 17 residues. Germline V gene data show CDR1 as SGHRS and CDR2 as YFSETQ. The germline V and J ends were trimmed by 2 bases and 0 bases, with 17 bases remaining between them. CDR3 DNA sequence: TGCGCCAGCAGCTTTCAGGGAATCACTACGTCTAACTATGGCTACACCTTC. It encodes CASSFQGITTSNYGYTF.

This clone showed up just a few times. The J gene is TRBJ2-1, the V gene TRBV18; D gene ambiguous. Germline values: CDR1 KGHSH, CDR2 LQKENI. This CDR3 spans 11 amino acids. V shed 2 bases and J shed 9 bases, with 5 bases lying between them. Here the CDR3 reads CASSPMSEQFF. The CDR3 region has the DNA TGTGCCAGCTCACCAATGTCTGAGCAGTTCTTC. Based on the CDR3 plus reference TRBV18 and TRBJ2-1, the full variable domain is NAGVMQNPRHLVRRRGQEARLRCSPMKGHSHVYWYRQLPEEGLKFMVYLQKENIIDESGMPKERFSAEFPKEGPSILRIQQVVRGDSAAYFCASSPMSEQFFGPGTRLTVL.

This chain links TRBV7-9 with TRBJ1-2; TRBD1 is a possible D gene (6 bases). The CDR3 extends over 12 amino acids. V lost 4 bases to trimming and J lost 8 bases, with 11 bases between them. CDR1 and CDR2 from the germline V gene are SEHNR and FQNEAQ (reference sequence). CDR3 region: CASSWAGEGYTF. The CDR3 nucleotides are TGTGCCAGCAGCTGGGCAGGGGAAGGCTACACCTTC.

The chain uses TRBV4-1 and TRBJ2-4; D is possibly TRBD1 or TRBD2 (5 bases each). Trimming took off 0 bases at V and 15 bases at J, with 15 bases between the two ends. Germline V gene sequence: CDR1 MGHRA, CDR2 YSYEKL. This CDR3 spans 13 amino acids. Written as DNA, the CDR3 is TGCGCCAGCAGCCAAGAGTCCCACGGGGCCTGGTACTTC. It specifies CASSQESHGAWYF.

Of note for this clone: A clone one base away is much larger, so this may be a read error. The sample contains more than one DNA sequence encoding this CDR3. V is TRBV7-2 and J is TRBJ2-1; D may be TRBD2 (5 bases). The CDR3 has 14 residues. Germline CDR1 SGHTA, CDR2 FQGNSA. Trimming shortened V by 0 bases and J by 4 bases, and 7 bases separated the two germline ends. CDR3 nucleotide sequence: TGTGCCAGCAGCTTAGCGGGCGGGTACAATGAGCAGTTCTTC. Its translation is CASSLAGGYNEQFF.

V usage is TRBV2 and J usage is TRBJ2-5; TRBD1 might be the D (6 bases). Germline CDR1 reads SNHLY; CDR2 reads FYNNEI. The germline V and J ends were trimmed by 1 base and 5 bases, with 20 bases remaining between them. The CDR3 sequence is 17 residues long. The CDR3 DNA sequence: TGTGCCAGCAGTGAAGAAGGGGGAGTGGGGGCACGGGAGACCCAGTACTTC. Its translation: CASSEEGGVGARETQYF.

This chain joins TRBV7-9 and TRBJ1-3; D call uncertain. With 5 bases removed from V and 0 bases from J, the gap between germline ends came to 11 bases. Germline V gene lookup returns CDR1 SEHNR and CDR2 FQNEAQ (reference sequence). This CDR3 is 15 amino acids long. The CDR3 spells CASSAGSGSGNTIYF. The DNA for the CDR3 is TGTGCCAGCAGCGCGGGATCAGGCTCTGGAAACACCATATATTTT. The complete variable domain, with remaining parts taken from reference TRBV7-9 and TRBJ1-3, reads DTGVSQNPRHKITKRGQNVTFRCDPISEHNRLYWYRQTLGQGPEFLTYFQNEAQLEKSRLLSDRFSAERPKGSFSTLEIQRTEQGDSAMYLCASSAGSGSGNTIYFGEGSWLTVV.

V is TRBV30 and J is TRBJ2-6; no clear D. Germline CDR1 GTSNPN, CDR2 SVGIG (reference sequence). V was trimmed by 0 bases and J by 4 bases, leaving 10 bases between them. The CDR3 totals 15 residues. The CDR3 here is CAWSVLETGANVLTF. The CDR3 bases are TGTGCCTGGAGTGTACTTGAGACCGGGGCCAACGTCCTGACTTTC.

This clone was detected once. This chain links TRBV4-1 with TRBJ2-5, with D unresolved. Germline V CDR1 and CDR2: MGHRA, YSYEKL. This CDR3 spans 14 amino acids. V was cut by 0 bases and J by 5 bases, with 10 bases left in between. The CDR3 bases are TGCGCCAGCAGCCAAGATCCGGGTAGGGAGACCCAGTACTTC. Its translation is CASSQDPGRETQYF.

This clone occurred a few times. This rearrangement joins TRBV18 to TRBJ1-2; 7 positions match TRBD1. CDR1 and CDR2 from the germline V gene are KGHSH and LQKENI. The CDR3 has 14 amino acids. V dropped 4 bases and J dropped 7; count of bases not matched to a gene: 9. The CDR3 DNA reads as TGTGCCAGCTCACTCCGACAGGGATTTGGTGGCTACACCTTC. Translating gives CASSLRQGFGGYTF. The full variable domain, in which reference TRBV18 and TRBJ1-2 provide the parts outside the CDR3, is NAGVMQNPRHLVRRRGQEARLRCSPMKGHSHVYWYRQLPEEGLKFMVYLQKENIIDESGMPKERFSAEFPKEGPSILRIQQVVRGDSAAYFCASSLRQGFGGYTFGSGTRLTVV.

The chain uses TRBV6-4 and TRBJ2-3; the match to TRBD2 covers 9 bases. With V trimmed by 6 bases and J by 4 bases, 5 bases remained unmatched. Germline V gene data show CDR1 as MRHNA and CDR2 as SNTAGT. The length of the CDR3 is 14 residues. CDR3 loop: CASSNIAGADTQYF. CDR3 in DNA: TGTGCCAGCAGCAACATAGCGGGAGCAGATACGCAGTATTTT.

The genes are TRBV28 and TRBJ1-5; no definite D call. Trimming took 1 base from V and 5 from J, leaving 6 bases between them. The CDR3 spans 13 residues. Germline V gene sequence: CDR1 MDHEN, CDR2 SYDVKM. This CDR3 is CASSLYPDQPQHF. The CDR3 DNA is TGTGCCAGCAGTTTATATCCGGATCAGCCCCAGCATTTT. The whole variable domain, filled in from reference TRBV28 and TRBJ1-5, reads DVKVTQSSRYLVKRTGEKVFLECVQDMDHENMFWYRQDPGLGLRLIYFSYDVKMKEKGDIPEGYSVSREKKERFSLILESASTNQTSMYLCASSLYPDQPQHFGDGTRLSIL.

The chain has TRBV4-1 and TRBJ2-7; 11 bases match TRBD2. The CDR3 totals 16 residues. The V and J ends lost 1 base and 2 bases, in that order; junction bases with no gene match: 4. The germline CDR1 and CDR2 sequences are MGHRA and YSYEKL. CDR3 sequence reads: CASSQGIAGGPYEQYF. CDR3 DNA sequence: TGCGCCAGCAGCCAAGGGATAGCGGGAGGGCCCTACGAGCAGTACTTC.

V gene TRBV28 combines with J gene TRBJ2-7; D uncertain. The V end lost 4 bases, the J end lost 0 bases, and 16 bases lay between the germline ends. This CDR3 is 16 amino acids long. CDR1 is MDHEN, CDR2 SYDVKM, per germline. The CDR3 sequence is CASSSPLATSSYEQYF. The CDR3 DNA is TGTGCCAGCAGTTCGCCTCTTGCGACAAGCTCCTACGAGCAGTACTTC.

The rearrangement links TRBV6-1 to TRBJ1-3, with D unresolved. Germline V gene data show CDR1 as MNHNS and CDR2 as SASEGT. The CDR3 is 16 amino acids. The germline V and J ends were trimmed by 3 bases and 2 bases, with 14 bases remaining between them. The CDR3 region is CASSEGAVFPGNTIYF. The CDR3 DNA follows: TGTGCCAGCAGTGAGGGAGCAGTTTTCCCTGGAAACACCATATATTTT.

This sequence joins TRBV18 and TRBJ2-3; 8 bases are a match to TRBD1. CDR1 is KGHSH, CDR2 LQKENI, per germline. J gave up 2 bases and V 2 bases, and 3 bases lay outside the gene matches. CDR3 length: 15 residues. CDR3 in amino acids: CASSPWGQDTDTQYF. In nucleotides, the CDR3 is TGTGCCAGCTCACCATGGGGACAGGACACAGATACGCAGTATTTT.

The rearrangement joins TRBV7-1 to TRBJ2-6; D ambiguous. TRBV7-1 counts as an open reading frame of uncertain function. V was trimmed by 4 bases and J by 1 base, leaving 5 bases between them. This CDR3 region has 14 residues. This CDR3 reads CASSFSSGANVLTF. The DNA for the CDR3 is TGTGCCAGCAGCTTCTCTTCTGGGGCCAACGTCCTGACTTTC.

The chain links TRBV11-2 to TRBJ2-1, with D maybe TRBD2 (5 bases). With 5 bases removed from V and 5 bases from J, the gap between germline ends came to 13 bases. This CDR3 is 14 amino acids long. CDR1 and CDR2 (germline): SGHAT, FQNNGV. CDR3 in amino acids: CASSLGWRDNEQFF. The CDR3 DNA sequence: TGTGCCAGCAGCCTAGGTTGGCGGGACAATGAGCAGTTCTTC.

The chain links TRBV5-1 to TRBJ2-3; maybe TRBD2 (5 bases). V lost 6 bases, J lost 0 bases, and 11 bases lay in between. The CDR3 length is 14 residues. Looked up from germline, CDR1 is SGHRS and CDR2 is YFSETQ. CDR3 nucleotides: TGCGCCAGCAACAAAAGAGGGAGCACAGATACGCAGTATTTT. This codes for CASNKRGSTDTQYF.